Detailed here is one T cell receptor (beta chain). Profiling relied on immunoSEQ multiplex PCR, and the TCRdb table lists in-frame clones only, not all of them. The sample yields 120,000 to 150,000 clones, around 77% seen once. The data stem from a study of blood T cell repertoires in COVID-19. The CDR3 length is 15 residues. The J segment lost 2 bases and the V segment lost 2 bases, leaving 4 bases of the junction unmatched. CDR1 SGHTA and CDR2 FQGNSA come from the germline V gene. The source of this sequence is a man aged 45-60 years with active or convalescent COVID-19. The sample consisted of peripheral blood. V and J are TRBV7-2 and TRBJ2-7; TRBD1 aligns across 9 bases. The CDR3 sequence: CASSLMGQGAYEQYF. The CDR3 DNA reads TGTGCCAGCAGCTTAATGGGACAGGGTGCCTACGAGCAGTACTTC.